A single sample is the source of the 4 T cell receptor beta chains below, sequenced in a study of tumor and adjacent non-tumor tissue in lung cancer. The template was RNA from unsorted bulk tissue. More than 3 cm separated this lung sample from the edge of the tumor. Three rounds of nested PCR, following a modified ARM-PCR protocol, produced the TCRbeta library. TCRdb ran MiXCR on the multiplex PCR reads and lists one entry per CDR3 protein. This sample has roughly 75,000 distinct CDR3 sequences, with under 70% found just once. The specimen was distant non-tumor lung tissue. The receptors shown here come from a woman aged 45-65 years with non-small cell lung cancer.

This clonotype was picked up many times. The chain combines TRBV5-1 with TRBJ2-3; TRBD1 agrees at 8 bases. This CDR3 has 14 residues. With 5 bases clipped from V and 4 bases from J, the junction kept 6 bases outside the gene matches. CDR1 and CDR2 (germline): SGHRS, YFSETQ. The CDR3 region is CASSGTGRADTQYF. Written as DNA, the CDR3 is TGCGCCAGCAGTGGGACAGGACGCGCAGATACGCAGTATTTT.

V usage is TRBV18 and J usage is TRBJ2-3; 8 nucleotides match TRBD1. V was pared by 2 bases and J by 4 bases, with 8 bases of the junction left unmatched. This CDR3 comprises 16 residues. Germline values: CDR1 KGHSH, CDR2 LQKENI. The CDR3 loop reads CASSPSGQGASDTQYF. DNA for the CDR3: TGTGCCAGCTCACCATCTGGACAGGGTGCTTCAGATACGCAGTATTTT. Using reference TRBV18 and TRBJ2-3 for the parts outside the CDR3, the full variable domain is NAGVMQNPRHLVRRRGQEARLRCSPMKGHSHVYWYRQLPEEGLKFMVYLQKENIIDESGMPKERFSAEFPKEGPSILRIQQVVRGDSAAYFCASSPSGQGASDTQYFGPGTRLTVL.

As concerns this clonotype: A much larger clone lies one base from this, so it may be a read error. This chain joins TRBV6-1 and TRBJ2-6; TRBD1 is a possible D gene (5 bases). Looked up from germline, CDR1 is MNHNS and CDR2 is SASEGT. There are 15 residues in the CDR3. This chain's CDR3 is CATTPRGSGADVLTF. In DNA form, the CDR3 reads TGTGCCACCACCCCTAGGGGCTCTGGGGCCGACGTCCTGACTTTC.

Of note for this clonotype: The junction and the germline gene differ at one end; a read error may be behind it. This chain joins TRBV29-1 and TRBJ2-1, with D perhaps matching TRBD2 (6 bases). CDR1 is SQVTM and CDR2 is ANQGSEA in the germline V gene. CDR3 length equals 12 residues. CDR3 nucleotide sequence: TGCAGCGTTGGGGATTGCGGGATACTCGCCAGCTTC. Translation gives CSVGDCGILASF.